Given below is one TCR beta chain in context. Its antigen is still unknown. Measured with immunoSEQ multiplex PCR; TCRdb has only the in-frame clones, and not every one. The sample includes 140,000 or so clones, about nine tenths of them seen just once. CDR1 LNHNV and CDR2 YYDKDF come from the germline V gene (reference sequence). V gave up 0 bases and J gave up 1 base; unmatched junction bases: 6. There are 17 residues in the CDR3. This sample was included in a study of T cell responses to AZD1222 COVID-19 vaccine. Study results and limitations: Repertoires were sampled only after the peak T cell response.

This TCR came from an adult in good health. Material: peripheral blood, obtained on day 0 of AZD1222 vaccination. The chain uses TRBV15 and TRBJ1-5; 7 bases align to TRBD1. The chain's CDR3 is CATSRDRAGGSNQPQHF. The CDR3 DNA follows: TGTGCCACCAGCAGAGATCGGGCAGGGGGAAGCAATCAGCCCCAGCATTTT.